This T cell receptor (beta chain) was retrieved from a study of blood T cells in healthy people across ages. Findings of the study overall: Measured against age, TCR beta diversity per million T cells decreased in a roughly linear manner. A strong correlation was found between TCR beta diversity and the percentage of naive T cells.

The germline V gene has CDR1 LNHNV and CDR2 YYDKDF (reference sequence). This CDR3 contains 15 residues. Trimming shortened V by 4 bases and J by 5 bases, and 12 bases separated the two germline ends. About this clonotype: Its specificity is unknown.

Then a second PCR, running roughly 7 to 11 cycles, was carried out with a sample-barcoded 5' primer and a J-beta primer mix. Each sample provided no less than 3 million CDR3-containing paired-end reads. TCRdb re-called the 5' RACE reads with MiXCR, one entry per CDR3 protein. The repertoire has under 2,000,000 distinct CDR3 sequences, 49% of them found once; the top ten carry 2% to 2.5%. This sequence was found in a woman between 40 and 55 years old in good health. The chain uses TRBV15 and TRBJ1-6; possibly TRBD1 for D (5 bases). What was sequenced was blood. This chain's CDR3 is CATSIYGTNNSPLHF. As DNA, the CDR3 is TGTGCCACCAGCATCTACGGGACCAATAATTCACCCCTCCACTTT.